One sample yielded the 7 T cell receptor beta chains listed below, sequenced in a study of cytomegalovirus exposure and HLA in healthy donors. Profiled with immunoSEQ multiplex PCR; TCRdb holds only in-frame clones, not every one. The table includes approximately 58,000 clones, about 95% detected once. The material sequenced was PBMCs. These receptors were collected from a man in his late teens or twenties in good health and CMV-seronegative.

The V call is TRBV11-2, the J call TRBJ2-4; tentative D call: TRBD1 (5 bases). CDR3 size: 16 residues. Germline assignment: CDR1 SGHAT and CDR2 FQNNGV. V lost 5 bases and J 0 bases, leaving 14 bases between the germline ends. The CDR3 sequence is CASSRWTRKAKNIQYF. CDR3 DNA: TGTGCCAGCAGCCGCTGGACACGTAAAGCCAAAAACATTCAGTACTTC.

The chain employs TRBV27 and TRBJ2-7; 7 bases line up with TRBD1. V dropped 4 bases and J dropped 3; count of bases not matched to a gene: 3. The CDR3 covers 13 residues. Germline CDR1 MNHEY, CDR2 SMNVEV (reference sequence). The CDR3 region is CASSSPGGYEQYF. The CDR3 DNA sequence: TGTGCCAGCAGTTCCCCAGGGGGCTACGAGCAGTACTTC.

This sequence joins TRBV7-2 and TRBJ2-3; 11 bases match TRBD2. V lost 2 bases, J lost 1 base, and 5 bases stayed unmatched. The CDR3 is 17 amino acids. Germline V gene lookup returns CDR1 SGHTA and CDR2 FQGNSA. CDR3 nucleotide sequence: TGTGCCAGCAGCTTAAAGGGACTAGCGGAGGGCACAGATACGCAGTATTTT. Its protein product is CASSLKGLAEGTDTQYF.

V and J are TRBV5-1 and TRBJ2-5; 11 nucleotides align to TRBD2. The CDR3 runs to 16 residues. CDR1 and CDR2 (germline): SGHRS, YFSETQ. The junction had 3 bases not matched to a gene; V was cut back by 1 base and J by 1 base. The CDR3 spells CASSLRLAGPQETQYF. For the CDR3, the DNA is TGCGCCAGCAGCTTGCGACTAGCGGGGCCCCAAGAGACCCAGTACTTC.

The genes are TRBV27 and TRBJ1-1; TRBD1 might be the D (5 bases). Trimming removed 10 bases from V and 3 bases from J, with 9 bases in between. The CDR3 spans 11 residues. CDR1 is MNHEY and CDR2 is SMNVEV in the germline V gene (reference sequence). As DNA, the CDR3 is TGTGCCACGTGGGGGGACACTGAAGCTTTCTTT. Translating it yields CATWGDTEAFF.

In its sample, this clone was seen once. The chain recombines TRBV6-1 with TRBJ2-6; 7 nucleotides line up with TRBD1. The CDR3 is made up of 17 amino acids. V was clipped by 3 bases and J by 2 bases; unmatched bases: 7. Germline V lookup: CDR1 MNHNS, CDR2 SASEGT. CDR3 nucleotides: TGTGCCAGCAGTGATTTCCCTAGGGGGCCTGGGGCCAACGTCCTGACTTTC. Protein sequence: CASSDFPRGPGANVLTF.

The J gene is TRBJ2-7, the V gene TRBV6-5; tentatively, D is TRBD2 (7 bases). The CDR3 has 15 residues. Germline assignment: CDR1 MNHEY and CDR2 SVGAGI. Between the trimmed V and J ends, which lost 5 bases and 5 bases, there was a span of 19 bases. CDR3 nucleotides: TGTGCCAGCAGTATAGGGAGGGGGGGGCGAAACGAGCAGTACTTC. Encoded protein: CASSIGRGGRNEQYF.